This T cell receptor (beta chain) emerged from a study of blood T cell repertoires in COVID-19 (dated by TCRdb to about 2020). Turning to the overall study: Samples from collaborators originated in the United States, Italy and Spain and spanned both the acute and convalescent phases of COVID-19. The material from the prospective study consisted of cDNA or gDNA derived from T cells, B-cell-depleted T cells, or PBMCs. Subjects who had been exposed to COVID-19, were actively infected with it, or had recovered from it provided the deeply sampled blood TCRbeta repertoires that made up the dataset. A freely available public database, intended as a resource for researchers studying the immune response to SARS-CoV-2, is where the repertoires were released. The samples were drawn from two sources: the first 160 participants of the ongoing ImmuneRACE study, and 1,000 to 1,500 subjects contributed by 6 global collaborators. Nearly every sample came with metadata listing a de-identified subject ID, COVID-19 status, age in years and sex. HLA class I and class II types, where available, came from metadata supplied by the sample provider rather than from assay-based typing.

TCRbeta CDR3 regions were amplified from genomic DNA by means of the immunoSEQ Assay, a bias-controlled multiplex PCR. The original pipeline was this. Within the assay, amplification of reference gene primers was used to estimate how many nucleated cells each sample contained. To quantify the absolute abundance of each unique TCRbeta CDR3 rearrangement, sequence reads were collapsed and filtered. For each sample, productive Simpson clonality was calculated by taking the square root of Simpson's diversity index across productive rearrangements. Not all clones reach the TCRdb copy of this immuneACCESS table, which keeps in-frame sequences only. Checked studies attribute under half of the gap to unresolved V genes and leave the rest unexplained. V and J calls and clone size are those listed in that table; D and trimming were worked out from the DNA. The table for this sample lists around 450,000 clones; 70% to 90% of them were counted only once. The ten biggest clones cover roughly 1.9% of the sample.

In the prospective study, participants were about 18 to 95 years old, resided in about two dozen geographic areas of the United States, and were enrolled through a virtual design. Cohort assignment in the prospective study relied on participant-reported clinical history from a screening survey and a study questionnaire. In the prospective study, whole blood, serum and a nasopharyngeal or oropharyngeal swab were collected from each participant by mobile phlebotomists. Participants in the prospective study had the option to provide additional blood draws and questionnaires over a roughly 2-month period. Before DNA extraction, blood samples from the prospective study were shipped at room temperature or frozen. To note about this clone: Its antigen remains unidentified. No much larger clone is present one base from it, and per-base qualities are unavailable.

For CDR1 and CDR2, the germline V gene lists SGHDT and YYEEEE. The CDR3 starts with the cysteine, ends with the phenylalanine, and has 16 residues. Only the CDR3 DNA is retained, 48 bases long and in frame from the first base. Trimming leaves V shorter by 4 bases and J shorter by 3 bases, with the junction holding 7 bases beyond the gene matches. Findings and caveats that apply to the study as a whole: The amount of clinical and demographic metadata varied by source and participant and was provided uncurated.

Input material: PBMCs or T cells enriched from blood (not recorded which). The V and J segments used are TRBV5-6 and TRBJ2-7; TRBD2 aligns with 13 central bases. The sequence derives from a woman under 30 with acute COVID-19. The DNA reads TGTGCCAGCAGCCCGGGACTAGCGGGGCTTAGCTACGAGCAGTACTTC. Translated, it reads CASSPGLAGLSYEQYF.